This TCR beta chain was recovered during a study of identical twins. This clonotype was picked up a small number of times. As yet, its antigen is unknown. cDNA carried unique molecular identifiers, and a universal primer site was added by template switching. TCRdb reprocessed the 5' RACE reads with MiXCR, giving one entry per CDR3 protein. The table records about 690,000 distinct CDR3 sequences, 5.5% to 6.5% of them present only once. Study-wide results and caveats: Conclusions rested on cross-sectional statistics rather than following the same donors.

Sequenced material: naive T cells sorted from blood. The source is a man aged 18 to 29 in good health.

CDR3 region: CASSSSGTSSEQFF. In DNA form, the CDR3 reads TGTGCCAGCAGCTCGTCCGGGACTAGCTCTGAGCAGTTCTTC. The rearrangement uses TRBV11-3 and TRBJ2-1, with TRBD2 matching 9 bases. The germline CDR1 and CDR2 sequences are SGHNT and YENEEA. This CDR3 has 14 amino acids. V lost 4 bases and J lost 9; bases outside the gene matches: 7. Based on the CDR3 plus reference TRBV11-3 and TRBJ2-1, the full variable domain is EAGVVQSPRYKIIEKKQPVAFWCNPISGHNTLYWYLQNLGQGPELLIRYENEEAVDDSQLPKDRFSAERLKGVDSTLKIQPAELGDSAVYLCASSSSGTSSEQFFGPGTRLTVL.